The rows below give T cell receptor beta chains drawn from one sample of a study of radiotherapy plus CTLA-4 blockade in lung cancer. The assay was immunoSEQ multiplex PCR, and TCRdb's table has in-frame clones only and misses some. The sample comprises about 62,000 clones, less than 85% of which are singletons, and about 3% rests with the top ten. The specimen was peripheral blood, collected from a patient treated with radiotherapy plus ipilimumab. These receptors originate from a human donor with non-small cell lung cancer who had a complete response to radiotherapy plus ipilimumab. Each CDR3 is given with its conserved first and last residue. Clone size is not always given. Where it is, it says once, few, many or a class for expanded clones.

>14|TRBV7-8|TRBJ2-7|NA
CASSPRDRAYEQYF
>15|TRBV28|TRBJ1-6|NA
CASSLGWTGKTPLHF
>16|TRBV27|TRBJ1-4|NA
CASSLTYRGSNEKLFF
>15|TRBV5-4|TRBJ2-7|NA
CASSLEGGRGYEQYF
>15|TRBV6-6|TRBJ2-7|few
CASSYQDRAAYEQYF
>15|TRBV19|TRBJ2-3|NA
CASSHGTSGSYTQYF
>16|TRBV27|TRBJ1-2|NA
CASSGGGGRADYGYTF
>13|TRBV5-4|TRBJ2-6|NA
CASKSSGANVLTF
>17|TRBV4-1|TRBJ2-7|NA
CASSQRGLAGEAYEQYF
>15|TRBV5-6|TRBJ2-1|NA
CASSTGLAGGPLQFF